This T cell receptor beta chain was retrieved from a study of a mutant IDH1 vaccine in newly diagnosed glioma. For the study at large: The vaccination schedule gave patients eight doses in weeks 1, 3, 5, 7, 11, 15, 19 and 23. The sex distribution of treated patients was 62.5% male and roughly 40% female, with a mean age of around 40 years. The study's findings and limits: Changes in top peripheral clonotypes did not appear linked to pseudoprogression.

Method: immunoSEQ multiplex PCR; TCRdb's copy keeps in-frame clones and lacks some. The sample carries tens of thousands of clones, 70% to 85% recorded once. Notes on this clone: Its antigen remains unidentified.

The CDR3 consists of 15 residues. J lost 0 bases, V lost 1 base, and 2 bases had no gene match. Germline loops: CDR1 LGHNA, CDR2 YSLEER. Time point noted: week 11, during vaccination. Alongside topical imiquimod, each dose of vaccine comprised 300 ug of mutant IDH1 20-mer peptide. The chain uses TRBV4-3 and TRBJ1-2; 7 bases are shared with TRBD1. The input for sequencing was PBMCs, taken from a glioma patient whose treatment included an IDH1 peptide vaccine. The receptor comes from a woman aged 50 to 65 with glioma. Here the CDR3 reads CASSQVGQTNYGYTF. The CDR3 region has the DNA TGCGCCAGCAGCCAAGTGGGACAGACTAACTATGGCTACACCTTC.